This paragraph covers one T cell receptor beta chain sequence. Its antigen remains unidentified. Base qualities are missing; no much larger clone stands one base away. The data derive from a study of blood T cell repertoires in COVID-19 (dated by TCRdb to the early 2020s). The study in broad terms: Samples from collaborators originated in the United States, Italy and Spain and spanned both the acute and convalescent phases of COVID-19. The prospective study material was composed of cDNA or gDNA derived from T cells, B-cell-depleted T cells, or PBMCs. Nearly every sample came with metadata listing a de-identified subject ID, COVID-19 status, age in years and sex. The dataset comprised deeply sampled blood TCRbeta repertoires from subjects exposed to, actively infected with, or recovered from COVID-19. Samples were obtained from the ongoing ImmuneRACE study (first 160 participants) and from about 1,300 subjects provided by 6 global collaborators. HLA class I and class II types, where available, came from metadata supplied by the sample provider rather than from assay-based typing. The repertoires were released in a freely available public database intended as a resource for research on the immune response to SARS-CoV-2. Paper-wide results and their limitations: The amount of clinical and demographic metadata varied by source and participant and was provided uncurated.

Whole blood was collected in K2EDTA tubes by collaborating institutions according to the institutions' own protocols. For TCRbeta analysis, collaborator samples were shipped as frozen whole blood, as isolated PBMCs, or as DNA extracted from either sample type. TCRbeta CDR3 regions were amplified from genomic DNA by means of the immunoSEQ Assay, a bias-controlled multiplex PCR. In the source study's methods: Within the assay, amplification of reference gene primers was used to estimate how many nucleated cells each sample contained. To quantify the absolute abundance of each unique TCRbeta CDR3 rearrangement, sequence reads were collapsed and filtered. For each sample, productive Simpson clonality was calculated by taking the square root of Simpson's diversity index across productive rearrangements. TCRdb carries this immuneACCESS record with in-frame sequences only. Its versions omit some clonotypes, under half of them owing to an unresolved V gene in the studies checked, with the rest unexplained. V and J calls and clone size are copied from that table; D and trimming were computed from the DNA. Here the sample has 250,000 to 300,000 clones; about 89% occur a single time. The top ten hold 2% to 2.5% of the sample.

V drops 3 bases and J drops 13 bases, leaving 10 bases in between. The CDR1 and CDR2 encoded by the germline V gene (reference sequence) are LGHDT and YNNKEL. The CDR3 holds 11 amino acids from the cysteine to the phenylalanine. The sequence is cut down to CDR3 DNA, 33 bases in frame from base 1. The TCR was taken from a man aged 50-59 years with acute or convalescent COVID-19. Specimen: peripheral blood. This chain joins TRBV3-1 (or the pseudogene TRBV3-2) to TRBJ2-1, and the D gene may be TRBD2, 5 bases matching. The DNA sequence is as follows: TGTGCCAGCAGCCATTTGAGGGATCAGTTCTTC. It specifies CASSHLRDQFF.